The 3 T cell receptor beta chains in this list originate from one sample, sequenced in a study of post-analysis software for immune sequencing data. Incorporated into the TCR beta cDNA libraries were unique molecular identifiers, which served to reduce PCR and sequencing biases. TCRdb processed the PCR reads anew with MiXCR; each CDR3 protein has one entry. The sample shows approximately 730,000 distinct CDR3 sequences, roughly 27% of them seen only once. For these receptors, no antigen is known. Study observations and caveats: Four to six TRBV segments were more frequent in patients than controls; TRBV5-6, TRBV5-1 and TRBV20-1 belonged to this group.

Sequencing was performed on blood. The origin of the receptors is a girl aged 5 to 17 with multiple sclerosis.

The J gene is TRBJ2-7, the V gene TRBV29-1, with D uncertain. With 2 bases removed from V and 2 bases from J, the gap between germline ends came to 13 bases. Germline CDR1 and CDR2: SQVTM and ANQGSEA. The CDR3 length is 14 residues. In DNA, the CDR3 is TGCAGCGTTGAAAAGGGTTCCGGACCCTACGAGCAGTACTTC. This sequence encodes CSVEKGSGPYEQYF.

This clonotype was detected ten times or more. The chain has TRBV12-3 or TRBV12-4 and TRBJ2-3; D call uncertain. This CDR3 comprises 14 residues. V was clipped by 6 bases and J by 1 base, with 11 bases between them. CDR3 DNA sequence: TGTGCCAGCAGACCCGTGAGCGGCACAGATACGCAGTATTTT. This translates into CASRPVSGTDTQYF.

This clonotype was counted a few times. The CDR3 DNA is TGCAGTGCCCCAGACAGGGTTGGCACAGATACGCAGTATTTT. Translating it yields CSAPDRVGTDTQYF. The chain has TRBV20-1 and TRBJ2-3, with TRBD1 identical over 7 bases. Germline values: CDR1 DFQATT, CDR2 SNEGSKA (reference sequence). The junction had 7 bases not matched to a gene; V was cut back by 6 bases and J by 1 base. This CDR3 spans 14 amino acids.